The 4 T cell receptor beta chains reported below all come from one sample, sequenced in a study of cytomegalovirus exposure and HLA in healthy donors. PCR employed 60 Vbeta and 13 Jbeta primers. Measured with immunoSEQ multiplex PCR; TCRdb has only the in-frame clones, and not every one. Of approximately 69,000 clones in the sample, 65% to 70% were seen once. Sequenced sample: PBMCs. All receptors come from a man aged 40-50 years in good health and CMV-seropositive.

This clone was seen only a few times. The chain uses TRBV19 and TRBJ2-2, with 8 positions matching TRBD2. CDR3 length: 16 amino acids. The V segment lost 10 bases and the J segment 2 bases; nucleotides outside the gene matches: 12. Germline V gene data show CDR1 as LNHDA and CDR2 as SQIVND (reference sequence). The CDR3 region has the DNA TGTGCCACTAAGACGGGGGGGACGAGTAACACCGGGGAGCTGTTTTTT. It specifies CATKTGGTSNTGELFF.

This clone was observed a few times. This chain links TRBV27 with TRBJ1-2, with D perhaps matching TRBD1 (6 bases). This CDR3 spans 13 amino acids. CDR1 is MNHEY and CDR2 is SMNVEV in the germline V gene (reference sequence). Trimming stripped 5 bases from V and 8 bases from J, with 15 bases between. The CDR3 region is CASSPPKGGGYTF. CDR3 nucleotides: TGTGCCAGCAGTCCCCCCAAGGGGGGGGGCTACACCTTC.

This clone was detected only a few times. The V and J genes are TRBV27 and TRBJ2-6; 7 bases agree with TRBD1. After removal of 4 bases from V and 5 bases from J, the junction contained 2 bases not matched to a gene. The CDR3 has 14 residues. Looked up from germline, CDR1 is MNHEY and CDR2 is SMNVEV (reference sequence). The CDR3 protein is CASSSGGRANVLTF. CDR3 nucleotides: TGTGCCAGCAGTTCAGGGGGTAGGGCCAACGTCCTGACTTTC.

On this clone: Other DNA sequences within the sample encode an identical CDR3. This rearrangement joins TRBV18 to TRBJ1-5; a weak D match, TRBD1 (5 bases). Germline V gene data show CDR1 as KGHSH and CDR2 as LQKENI. This CDR3 comprises 12 residues. V was pared by 5 bases and J by 6 bases, with 8 bases between. CDR3 amino acids: CASSTQGQPQHF. The CDR3 DNA reads TGTGCCAGCTCAACCCAGGGTCAGCCCCAGCATTTT. Complete variable domain (other parts from reference TRBV18 and TRBJ1-5): NAGVMQNPRHLVRRRGQEARLRCSPMKGHSHVYWYRQLPEEGLKFMVYLQKENIIDESGMPKERFSAEFPKEGPSILRIQQVVRGDSAAYFCASSTQGQPQHFGDGTRLSIL.